This T cell receptor (beta chain) was obtained from a study of cytomegalovirus exposure and HLA in healthy donors. Study conclusions and caveats: Near-uniform donor sequencing depth was presumed by presence/absence analyses. Exclusion applied to some V segments, including TRBV6-2 and TRBV6-3, as they were indistinguishable.

The study ran its PCR with 60 Vbeta and 13 Jbeta primers. Produced via immunoSEQ multiplex PCR; TCRdb's table is partial and in-frame only. The top ten hold 16% of the sample, which has 100,000 to 120,000 clones, 9.5% to 15% seen once. Per germline, CDR1 SGHRS and CDR2 YFSETQ. The CDR3 length is 14 residues. Trimming removed 7 bases from V and 5 bases from J; junction bases left unmatched: 10. This clone occurred a few times. The antigen is not known. The source is a man in his forties in good health and CMV-seropositive. The chain carries TRBV5-1 and TRBJ2-7; 9 bases align to TRBD1. Sequencing was done on a sample of PBMCs. DNA of the CDR3: TGCGCCAGCCGCTGGGACAGGGTCCCCGACGAGCAGTACTTC. Encoded protein: CASRWDRVPDEQYF.